Each of the 21 T cell receptor beta chains below was sequenced from the same sample in a study of shared T cell receptors in the human thymus. Sequenced by immunoSEQ multiplex PCR; TCRdb stores in-frame clones only, minus some. The table shows 630,000 or so clones, with more than 75% occurring only once. The sample was also reused in another study, on human thymus T cells.

The sequencing sample was made of thymocytes. These TCRs come from a boy in the first two years of life with a congenital heart defect.

The chain carries TRBV11-2 and TRBJ1-5, with a weak D call TRBD1 (5 bases). Germline V gene lookup returns CDR1 SGHAT and CDR2 FQNNGV. Trimming took off 5 bases at V and 7 bases at J, with 15 bases between the two ends. This CDR3 contains 14 residues. The CDR3 DNA is TGTGCCAGCAGCCCTCGTCAGGGAGGACAGCCCCAGCATTTT. Amino acid sequence: CASSPRQGGQPQHF.

This clone is a singleton in its sample. The V and J genes are TRBV30 and TRBJ2-2; possible D gene TRBD1, 6 bases. Trimming cost V 2 bases and J 8 bases, with 9 bases left between them. Germline V gene data show CDR1 as GTSNPN and CDR2 as SVGIG (reference sequence). The CDR3 spans 12 residues. This chain's CDR3 is CAWSPGTGELFF. In DNA form, the CDR3 reads TGTGCCTGGAGTCCTGGGACAGGGGAGCTGTTTTTT. Using reference TRBV30 and TRBJ2-2 for the parts outside the CDR3, the full variable domain is SQTIHQWPATLVQPVGSPLSLECTVEGTSNPNLYWYRQAAGRGLQLLFYSVGIGQISSEVPQNLSASRPQDRQFILSSKKLLLSDSGFYLCAWSPGTGELFFGEGSRLTVL.

The chain has TRBV19 and TRBJ1-2; D uncertain. Deletions cut 6 bases from V and 3 bases from J, with 14 bases between. Germline CDR1 and CDR2: LNHDA and SQIVND (reference sequence). This CDR3 region has 14 residues. The CDR3 sequence is CASSQVGSDYGYTF. The CDR3, as DNA: TGTGCCAGTAGCCAAGTCGGGTCTGACTATGGCTACACCTTC.

This rearrangement joins TRBV15 to TRBJ2-2, with 9 bases that match TRBD1. This CDR3 comprises 19 residues. Germline V gives CDR1 LNHNV, CDR2 YYDKDF (reference sequence). Unmatched junction bases numbered 9, after V lost 1 base and J lost 0 bases. This CDR3 reads CATSRGSGQGRPNTGELFF. As DNA, the CDR3 is TGTGCCACCAGCAGAGGTTCGGGACAGGGTCGACCGAACACCGGGGAGCTGTTTTTT. Using reference TRBV15 and TRBJ2-2 for the parts outside the CDR3, the full variable domain is DAMVIQNPRYQVTQFGKPVTLSCSQTLNHNVMYWYQQKSSQAPKLLFHYYDKDFNNEADTPDNFQSRRPNTSFCFLDIRSPGLGDTAMYLCATSRGSGQGRPNTGELFFGEGSRLTVL.

This chain links TRBV28 with TRBJ2-7; D gene uncertain. Germline V gene data show CDR1 as MDHEN and CDR2 as SYDVKM. V was pared by 4 bases and J by 6 bases, with 10 bases between. There are 12 residues in the CDR3. CDR3 bases: TGTGCCAGCAGTTCCCCATCCGGCGAGCAGTACTTC. It specifies CASSSPSGEQYF.

The chain uses TRBV5-4 and TRBJ2-3; the match to TRBD1 covers 11 bases. The V gene's germline CDR1 is SGHNT and CDR2 YYREEE (reference sequence). CDR3 length equals 16 residues. Trimming removed 4 bases from V and 0 bases from J; junction bases left unmatched: 4. The CDR3 region is CASSRGQGASTDTQYF. The CDR3 bases are TGTGCCAGCAGCCGCGGACAGGGGGCAAGCACAGATACGCAGTATTTT.

The chain employs TRBV7-2 and TRBJ2-7; TRBD2 might be the D (5 bases). V lost 5 bases to trimming and J lost 2 bases, with 22 bases between them. The CDR3 contains 17 residues. From germline, CDR1 is SGHTA and CDR2 FQGNSA. CDR3 in amino acids: CASSPSRAADFTYEQYF. DNA for the CDR3: TGTGCCAGCAGCCCCTCTCGCGCAGCGGATTTTACCTACGAGCAGTACTTC.

V and J are TRBV15 and TRBJ1-4; D not certain. This CDR3 is built from 13 residues. Germline V gene lookup returns CDR1 LNHNV and CDR2 YYDKDF (reference sequence). V was cut by 0 bases and J by 8 bases, with 7 bases left in between. The CDR3 coding sequence is TGTGCCACCAGCAGAGATTCCGGGGAAAAACTGTTTTTT. This gives the protein CATSRDSGEKLFF. Full variable domain (missing parts from reference TRBV15 and TRBJ1-4): DAMVIQNPRYQVTQFGKPVTLSCSQTLNHNVMYWYQQKSSQAPKLLFHYYDKDFNNEADTPDNFQSRRPNTSFCFLDIRSPGLGDTAMYLCATSRDSGEKLFFGSGTQLSVL.

This chain connects TRBV18 to TRBJ2-1, with 7 bases lining up with TRBD2. The CDR3 covers 15 residues. Trimming removed 5 bases from V and 5 bases from J; junction bases left unmatched: 9. CDR1 and CDR2 (germline): KGHSH, LQKENI. CDR3: CASSAPSGRDNEQFF. CDR3 in DNA: TGTGCCAGCTCAGCCCCTAGCGGCCGGGACAATGAGCAGTTCTTC. Looking up the rest from reference TRBV18 and TRBJ2-1 gives the full variable domain: NAGVMQNPRHLVRRRGQEARLRCSPMKGHSHVYWYRQLPEEGLKFMVYLQKENIIDESGMPKERFSAEFPKEGPSILRIQQVVRGDSAAYFCASSAPSGRDNEQFFGPGTRLTVL.

This chain joins TRBV7-2 and TRBJ2-7, with 8 bases aligning to TRBD1. Per the germline V gene, CDR1 is SGHTA and CDR2 is FQGNSA. The CDR3 sequence is 14 residues long. With V trimmed by 2 bases and J by 2 bases, 2 bases remained unmatched. CDR3 DNA: TGTGCCAGCAGCTTATACAGGGGGACCTACGAGCAGTACTTC. Encoded protein: CASSLYRGTYEQYF.

The sample holds a few counts of this clone. The chain couples TRBV4-3 to TRBJ1-2; D is perhaps TRBD1 (6 bases). Germline values: CDR1 LGHNA, CDR2 YSLEER. The V end lost 6 bases, the J end lost 5 bases, and 19 bases lay between the germline ends. The CDR3 has 15 residues. In nucleotides, the CDR3 is TGCGCCAGCAGAGACGGTCGGGAGGGGGATTATGGCTACACCTTC. Translated: CASRDGREGDYGYTF.

This chain links TRBV27 with TRBJ2-3, with D possibly TRBD2 on 5 matching bases. The germline V gene encodes CDR1 MNHEY and CDR2 SMNVEV (reference sequence). The V gene lost 6 bases and the J gene lost 3 bases, with 10 bases spanning the gap. The CDR3 is made up of 13 amino acids. The CDR3 reads CASRTTGTDTQYF. CDR3 in DNA: TGTGCCAGCAGGACGACGGGAACAGATACGCAGTATTTT.

The chain recombines TRBV5-1 with TRBJ1-2; 7 bases agree with TRBD1. The V segment lost 0 bases and the J segment 2 bases; nucleotides outside the gene matches: 7. Germline CDR1 SGHRS, CDR2 YFSETQ. The CDR3 has 16 amino acids. The chain's CDR3 is CASSLGAGGGNYGYTF. CDR3 bases: TGCGCCAGCAGCTTGGGGGCCGGAGGGGGCAACTATGGCTACACCTTC.

This chain links TRBV18 with TRBJ1-5; 7 nucleotides match TRBD1. The CDR3 has 14 residues. Germline CDR1 and CDR2: KGHSH and LQKENI. V dropped 4 bases and J dropped 5; count of bases not matched to a gene: 5. The CDR3 nucleotides are TGTGCCAGCTCACGCGACAGGGAGGATCAGCCCCAGCATTTT. Its translation is CASSRDREDQPQHF.

The gene calls are TRBV7-2 and TRBJ1-3, with 10 positions matching TRBD1. V lost 5 bases and J lost 2; bases outside the gene matches: 9. The germline V gene encodes CDR1 SGHTA and CDR2 FQGNSA. The CDR3 is made up of 17 amino acids. The CDR3: CASSPRDRGNPGNTIYF. CDR3 coding DNA: TGTGCCAGCAGCCCTCGGGACAGGGGAAATCCTGGAAACACCATATATTTT.

The chain joins TRBV4-2 to TRBJ2-1; perhaps TRBD2 as D (5 bases). V was pared by 1 base and J by 8 bases, with 15 bases between. The V gene's germline CDR1 is LGHNA and CDR2 YNFKEQ. This CDR3 spans 15 amino acids. CDR3 loop: CASSQVSGTPHEQFF. DNA of the CDR3: TGTGCCAGCAGCCAAGTCAGCGGAACGCCCCATGAGCAGTTCTTC.

This clone came up once. The chain couples TRBV19 to TRBJ2-5; perhaps TRBD2 as D (6 bases). Germline V gives CDR1 LNHDA, CDR2 SQIVND (reference sequence). Trimming pared 5 bases from V and 4 bases from J, leaving 20 bases between. This CDR3 contains 16 residues. For the CDR3, the DNA is TGTGCCAGTAGTGTCTCTACTAGCCTGAAGGCAGAGACCCAGTACTTC. Its protein is CASSVSTSLKAETQYF.

This clone has just one count. The rearrangement links TRBV4-3 to TRBJ2-7; possibly TRBD1 for D (5 bases). The V gene's germline CDR1 is LGHNA and CDR2 YSLEER. This CDR3 has 18 residues. The V gene lost 0 bases and the J gene lost 2 bases, with 20 bases spanning the gap. The CDR3 coding sequence is TGCGCCAGCAGCCAAGATTGGGTAGTTTTGGGCAGGGCCTACGAGCAGTACTTC. Translation gives CASSQDWVVLGRAYEQYF.

V and J are TRBV6-1 and TRBJ2-1, with 7 bases lining up with TRBD2. CDR1 and CDR2 (germline): MNHNS, SASEGT. After removal of 4 bases from V and 0 bases from J, the junction contained 15 bases not matched to a gene. The CDR3 contains 19 residues. The CDR3 sequence is CASSGGWRESSSSYNEQFF. The DNA for the CDR3 is TGTGCCAGCAGTGGGGGGTGGCGGGAGAGCTCGAGCTCCTACAATGAGCAGTTCTTC.

The chain carries TRBV7-8 and TRBJ2-7; TRBD2 might be the D (5 bases). The CDR3 is made up of 15 amino acids. V dropped 3 bases and J dropped 5 bases, with 17 bases sitting between them. Germline values: CDR1 SGHVS, CDR2 FQNEAQ. CDR3 residues: CASSLADWGIDEQYF. DNA for the CDR3: TGTGCCAGCAGCTTGGCGGACTGGGGTATCGACGAGCAGTACTTC.

V is TRBV11-2 and J is TRBJ2-7; 7 nucleotides match TRBD2. This CDR3 region has 16 residues. The germline gives CDR1 SGHAT, CDR2 FQNNGV. J lost 3 bases, V lost 1 base, and 9 bases had no gene match. CDR3 nucleotides: TGTGCCAGCAGCTTAGTGGCGGGAGAGGAACTCTACGAGCAGTACTTC. This codes for CASSLVAGEELYEQYF.